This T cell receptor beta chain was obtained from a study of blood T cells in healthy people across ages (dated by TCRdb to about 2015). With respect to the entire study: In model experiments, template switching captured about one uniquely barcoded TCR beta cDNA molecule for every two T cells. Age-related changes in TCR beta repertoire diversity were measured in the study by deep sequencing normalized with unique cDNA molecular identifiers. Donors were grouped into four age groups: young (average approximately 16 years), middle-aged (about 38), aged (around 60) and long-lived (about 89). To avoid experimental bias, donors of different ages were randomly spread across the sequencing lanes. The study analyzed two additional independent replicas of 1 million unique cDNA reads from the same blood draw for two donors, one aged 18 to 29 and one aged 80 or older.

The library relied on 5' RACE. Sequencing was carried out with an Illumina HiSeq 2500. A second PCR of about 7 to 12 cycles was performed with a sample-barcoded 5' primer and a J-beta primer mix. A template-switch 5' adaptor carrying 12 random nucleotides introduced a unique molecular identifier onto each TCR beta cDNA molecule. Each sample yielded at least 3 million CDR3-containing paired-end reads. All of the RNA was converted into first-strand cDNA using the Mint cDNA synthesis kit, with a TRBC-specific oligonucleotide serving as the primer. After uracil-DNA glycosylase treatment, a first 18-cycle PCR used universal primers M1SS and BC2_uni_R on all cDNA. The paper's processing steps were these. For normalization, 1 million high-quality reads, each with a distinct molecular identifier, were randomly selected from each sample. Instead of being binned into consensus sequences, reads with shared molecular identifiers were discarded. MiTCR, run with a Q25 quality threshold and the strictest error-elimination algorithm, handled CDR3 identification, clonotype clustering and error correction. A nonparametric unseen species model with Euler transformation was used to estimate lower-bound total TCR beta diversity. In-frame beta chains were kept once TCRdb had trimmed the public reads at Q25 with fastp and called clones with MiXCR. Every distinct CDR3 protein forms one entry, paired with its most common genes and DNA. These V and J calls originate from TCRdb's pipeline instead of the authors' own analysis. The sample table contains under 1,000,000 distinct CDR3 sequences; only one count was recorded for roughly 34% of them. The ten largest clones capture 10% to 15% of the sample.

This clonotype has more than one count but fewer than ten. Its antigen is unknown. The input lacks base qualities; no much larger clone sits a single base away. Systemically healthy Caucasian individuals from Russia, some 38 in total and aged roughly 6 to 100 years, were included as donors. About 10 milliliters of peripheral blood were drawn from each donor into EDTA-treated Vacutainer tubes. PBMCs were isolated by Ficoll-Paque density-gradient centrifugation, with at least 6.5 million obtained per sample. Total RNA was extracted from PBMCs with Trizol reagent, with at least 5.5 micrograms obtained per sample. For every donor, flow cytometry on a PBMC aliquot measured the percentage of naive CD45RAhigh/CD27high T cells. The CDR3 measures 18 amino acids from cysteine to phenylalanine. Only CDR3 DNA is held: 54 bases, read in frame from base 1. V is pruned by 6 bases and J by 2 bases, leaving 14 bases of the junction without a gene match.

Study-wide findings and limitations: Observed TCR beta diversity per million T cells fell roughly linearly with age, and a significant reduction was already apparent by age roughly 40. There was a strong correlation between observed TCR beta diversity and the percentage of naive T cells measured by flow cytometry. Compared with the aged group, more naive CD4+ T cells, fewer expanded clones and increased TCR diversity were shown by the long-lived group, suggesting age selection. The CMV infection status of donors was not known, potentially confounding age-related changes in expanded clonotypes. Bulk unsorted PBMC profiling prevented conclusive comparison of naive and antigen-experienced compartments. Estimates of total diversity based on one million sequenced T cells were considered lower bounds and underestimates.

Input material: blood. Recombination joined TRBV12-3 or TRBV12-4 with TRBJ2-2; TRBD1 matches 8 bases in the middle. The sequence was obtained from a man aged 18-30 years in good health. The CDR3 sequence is CASSYLTEDRANTGELFF. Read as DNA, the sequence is TGTGCCAGCAGCTACCTTACCGAGGACAGGGCAAACACCGGGGAGCTGTTTTTT.